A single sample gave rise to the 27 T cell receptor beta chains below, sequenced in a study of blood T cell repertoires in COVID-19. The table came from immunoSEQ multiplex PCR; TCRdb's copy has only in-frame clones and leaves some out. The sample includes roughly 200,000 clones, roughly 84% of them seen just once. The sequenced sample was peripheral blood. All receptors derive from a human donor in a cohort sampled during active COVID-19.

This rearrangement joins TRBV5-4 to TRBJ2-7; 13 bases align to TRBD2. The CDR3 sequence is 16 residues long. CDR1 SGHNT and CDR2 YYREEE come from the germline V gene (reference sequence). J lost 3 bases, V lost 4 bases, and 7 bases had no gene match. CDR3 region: CASSAGLAGENYEQYF. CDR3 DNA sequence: TGTGCCAGCAGCGCTGGACTAGCGGGAGAGAACTACGAGCAGTACTTC.

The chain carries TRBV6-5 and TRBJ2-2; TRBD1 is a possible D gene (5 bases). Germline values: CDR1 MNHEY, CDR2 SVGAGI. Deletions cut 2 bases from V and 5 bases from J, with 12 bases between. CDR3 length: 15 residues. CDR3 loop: CASSYQGLPTGELFF. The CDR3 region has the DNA TGTGCCAGCAGTTACCAGGGATTACCAACCGGGGAGCTGTTTTTT.

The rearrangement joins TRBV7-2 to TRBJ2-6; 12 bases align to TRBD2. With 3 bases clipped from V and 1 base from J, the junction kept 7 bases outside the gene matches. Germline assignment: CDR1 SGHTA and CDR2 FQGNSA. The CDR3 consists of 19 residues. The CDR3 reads CASSLRLAGALSGANVLTF. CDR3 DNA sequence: TGTGCCAGCAGCTTGCGACTAGCGGGGGCCTTATCTGGGGCCAACGTCCTGACTTTC.

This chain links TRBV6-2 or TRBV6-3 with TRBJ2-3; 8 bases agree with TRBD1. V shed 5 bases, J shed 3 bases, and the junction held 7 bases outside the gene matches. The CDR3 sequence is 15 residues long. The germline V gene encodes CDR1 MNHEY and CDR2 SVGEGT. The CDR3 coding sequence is TGTGCCAGCAGTCACGACAGGGGCTTTACAGATACGCAGTATTTT. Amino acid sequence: CASSHDRGFTDTQYF.

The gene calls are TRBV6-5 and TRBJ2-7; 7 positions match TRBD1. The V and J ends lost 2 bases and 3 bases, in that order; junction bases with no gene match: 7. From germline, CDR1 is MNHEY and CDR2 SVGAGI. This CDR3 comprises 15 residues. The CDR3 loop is CASSYNSRGLYEQYF. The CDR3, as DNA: TGTGCCAGCAGTTACAACTCAAGGGGGCTCTACGAGCAGTACTTC.

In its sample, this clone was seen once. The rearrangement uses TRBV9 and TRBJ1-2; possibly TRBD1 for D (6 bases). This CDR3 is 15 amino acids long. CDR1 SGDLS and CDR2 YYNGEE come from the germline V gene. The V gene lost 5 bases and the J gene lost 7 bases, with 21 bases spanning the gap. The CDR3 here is CASSVSVQGARGYTF. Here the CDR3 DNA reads TGTGCCAGCAGTGTGTCCGTACAGGGCGCTCGTGGCTACACCTTC.

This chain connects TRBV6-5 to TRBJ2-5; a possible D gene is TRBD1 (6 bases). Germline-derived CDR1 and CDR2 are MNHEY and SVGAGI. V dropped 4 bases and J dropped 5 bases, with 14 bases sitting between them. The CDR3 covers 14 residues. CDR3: CASSSGTQWETQYF. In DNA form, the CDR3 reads TGTGCCAGCAGTTCCGGGACACAATGGGAGACCCAGTACTTC.

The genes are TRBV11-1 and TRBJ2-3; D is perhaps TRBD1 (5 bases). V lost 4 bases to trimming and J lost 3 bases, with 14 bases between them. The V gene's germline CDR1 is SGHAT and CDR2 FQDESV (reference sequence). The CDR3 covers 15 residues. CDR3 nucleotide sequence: TGTGCCAGCAGCTCTAAGGGGATAGTGACAGATACGCAGTATTTT. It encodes CASSSKGIVTDTQYF.

For the CDR3, the DNA is TGTGCCAGCAGCTACCGACTAGCGTCTAGCACAGATACGCAGTATTTT. It yields the protein CASSYRLASSTDTQYF. This rearrangement joins TRBV5-4 to TRBJ2-3; 8 bases line up with TRBD2. V lost 3 bases, J lost 0 bases, and 6 bases stayed unmatched. Germline V gene data show CDR1 as SGHNT and CDR2 as YYREEE (reference sequence). This CDR3 region has 16 residues.

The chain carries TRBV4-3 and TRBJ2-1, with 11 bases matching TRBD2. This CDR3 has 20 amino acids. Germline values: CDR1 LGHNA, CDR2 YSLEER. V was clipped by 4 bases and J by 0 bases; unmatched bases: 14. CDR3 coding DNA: TGCGCCAGCAGCCGTTCATGGGGGACTAGCGGATCGAGCTCCTACAATGAGCAGTTCTTC. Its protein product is CASSRSWGTSGSSSYNEQFF.

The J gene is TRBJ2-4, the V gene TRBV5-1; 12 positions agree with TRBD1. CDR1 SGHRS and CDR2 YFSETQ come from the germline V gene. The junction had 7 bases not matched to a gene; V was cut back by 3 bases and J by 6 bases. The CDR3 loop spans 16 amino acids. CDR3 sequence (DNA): TGCGCCAGCAGCTCGGGACAGGGGGCTGTGGCAAACATTCAGTACTTC. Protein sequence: CASSSGQGAVANIQYF.

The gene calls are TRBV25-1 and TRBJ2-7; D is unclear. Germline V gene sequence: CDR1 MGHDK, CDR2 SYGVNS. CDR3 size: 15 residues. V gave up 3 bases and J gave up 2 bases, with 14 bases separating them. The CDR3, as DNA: TGTGCCAGCAGTGACGCGGTGGGTCTTACCTACGAGCAGTACTTC. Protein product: CASSDAVGLTYEQYF.

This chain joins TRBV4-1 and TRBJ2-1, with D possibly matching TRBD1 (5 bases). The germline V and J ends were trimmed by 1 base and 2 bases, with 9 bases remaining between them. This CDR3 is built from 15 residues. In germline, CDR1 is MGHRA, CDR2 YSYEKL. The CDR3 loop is CASSQGAQAYNEQFF. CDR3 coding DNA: TGCGCCAGCAGCCAAGGGGCACAGGCCTACAATGAGCAGTTCTTC.

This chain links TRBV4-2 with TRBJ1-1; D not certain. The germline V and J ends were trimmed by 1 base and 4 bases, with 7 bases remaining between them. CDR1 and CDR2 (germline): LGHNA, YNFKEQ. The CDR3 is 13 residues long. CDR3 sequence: CASSQGDFTEAFF. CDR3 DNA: TGTGCCAGCAGCCAAGGAGACTTCACTGAAGCTTTCTTT.

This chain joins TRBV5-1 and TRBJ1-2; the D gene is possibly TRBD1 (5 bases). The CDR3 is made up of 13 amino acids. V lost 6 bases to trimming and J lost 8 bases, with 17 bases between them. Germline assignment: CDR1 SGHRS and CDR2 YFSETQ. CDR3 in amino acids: CASNSGTILGYTF. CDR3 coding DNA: TGCGCCAGCAATTCCGGGACTATCCTCGGCTACACCTTC.

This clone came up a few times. CDR3 protein: CASSPPGLINSPLHF. The DNA of the CDR3 is TGTGCCAGCAGCCCCCCGGGGTTGATTAATTCACCCCTCCACTTT. V gene TRBV28 combines with J gene TRBJ1-6; D gene unclear. V shed 6 bases and J shed 6 bases, with 15 bases lying between them. This CDR3 spans 15 amino acids. In germline, CDR1 is MDHEN, CDR2 SYDVKM. The whole variable domain, filled in from reference TRBV28 and TRBJ1-6, reads DVKVTQSSRYLVKRTGEKVFLECVQDMDHENMFWYRQDPGLGLRLIYFSYDVKMKEKGDIPEGYSVSREKKERFSLILESASTNQTSMYLCASSPPGLINSPLHFGNGTRLTVT.

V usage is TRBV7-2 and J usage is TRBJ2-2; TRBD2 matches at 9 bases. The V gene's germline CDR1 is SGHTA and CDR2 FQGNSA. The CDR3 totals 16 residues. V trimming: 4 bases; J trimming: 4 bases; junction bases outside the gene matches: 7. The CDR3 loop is CASSSRTSAGTGELFF. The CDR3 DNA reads TGTGCCAGCAGCTCTCGGACTAGCGCGGGCACCGGGGAGCTGTTTTTT.

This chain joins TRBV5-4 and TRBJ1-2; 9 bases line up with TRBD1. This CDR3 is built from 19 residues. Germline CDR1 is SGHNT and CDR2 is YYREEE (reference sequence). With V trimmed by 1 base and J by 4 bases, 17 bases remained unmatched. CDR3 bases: TGTGCCAGCAGCTTGCCCGCTCGCCCGCTCGGACAGGGGACCTATGGCTACACCTTC. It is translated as CASSLPARPLGQGTYGYTF.

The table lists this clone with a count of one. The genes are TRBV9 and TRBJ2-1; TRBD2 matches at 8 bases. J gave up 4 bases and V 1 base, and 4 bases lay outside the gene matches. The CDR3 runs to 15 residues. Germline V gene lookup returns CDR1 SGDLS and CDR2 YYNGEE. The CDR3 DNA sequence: TGTGCCAGCAGCGTAAGCGGGAGCCTTTACAATGAGCAGTTCTTC. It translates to CASSVSGSLYNEQFF.

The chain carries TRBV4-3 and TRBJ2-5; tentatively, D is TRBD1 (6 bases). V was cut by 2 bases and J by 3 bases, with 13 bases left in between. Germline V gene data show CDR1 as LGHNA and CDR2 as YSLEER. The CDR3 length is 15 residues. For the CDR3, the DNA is TGCGCCAGCAGCCAACTTCTCGACAGGAAAGAGACCCAGTACTTC. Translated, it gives CASSQLLDRKETQYF.

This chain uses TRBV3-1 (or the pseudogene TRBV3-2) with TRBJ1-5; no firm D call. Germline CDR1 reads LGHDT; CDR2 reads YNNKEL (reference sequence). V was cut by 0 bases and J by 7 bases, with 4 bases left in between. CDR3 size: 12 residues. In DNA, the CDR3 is TGTGCCAGCAGCCAAGACGGGCAGCCCCAGCATTTT. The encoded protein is CASSQDGQPQHF.

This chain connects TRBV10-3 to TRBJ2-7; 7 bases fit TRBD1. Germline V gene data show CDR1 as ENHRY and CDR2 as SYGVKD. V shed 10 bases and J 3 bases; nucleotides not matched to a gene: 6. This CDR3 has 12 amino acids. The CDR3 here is CATGGQNYEQYF. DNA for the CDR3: TGTGCCACTGGGGGACAGAACTACGAGCAGTACTTC.

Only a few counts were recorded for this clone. The CDR3 sequence is CASSARDLRDGYGYTF. The CDR3 nucleotides read TGTGCCAGCAGCGCCCGGGACTTAAGAGATGGCTATGGCTACACCTTC. The rearrangement uses TRBV7-2 and TRBJ1-2; tentatively, D is TRBD1 (5 bases). Germline CDR1 and CDR2: SGHTA and FQGNSA. The V end lost 5 bases, the J end lost 4 bases, and 20 bases lay between the germline ends. CDR3 length equals 16 residues.

The DNA of the CDR3 is TGTGCCAGCAGCCCCATAGCGGGGATTGGACACGAGCAGTACTTC. As protein: CASSPIAGIGHEQYF. The chain combines TRBV3-1 (or the pseudogene TRBV3-2) with TRBJ2-7, with 8 nucleotides matching TRBD2. The CDR3 spans 15 residues. The germline gives CDR1 LGHDT, CDR2 YNNKEL (reference sequence). J lost 5 bases, V lost 4 bases, and 10 bases had no gene match.

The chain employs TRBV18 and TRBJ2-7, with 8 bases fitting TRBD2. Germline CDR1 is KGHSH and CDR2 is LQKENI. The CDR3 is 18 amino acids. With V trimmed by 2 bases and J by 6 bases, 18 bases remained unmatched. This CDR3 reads CASSPGGLRLAPVTEQYF. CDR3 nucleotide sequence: TGTGCCAGCTCACCAGGAGGACTACGACTAGCGCCCGTGACCGAGCAGTACTTC. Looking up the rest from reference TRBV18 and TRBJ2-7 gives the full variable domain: NAGVMQNPRHLVRRRGQEARLRCSPMKGHSHVYWYRQLPEEGLKFMVYLQKENIIDESGMPKERFSAEFPKEGPSILRIQQVVRGDSAAYFCASSPGGLRLAPVTEQYFGPGTRLTVT.

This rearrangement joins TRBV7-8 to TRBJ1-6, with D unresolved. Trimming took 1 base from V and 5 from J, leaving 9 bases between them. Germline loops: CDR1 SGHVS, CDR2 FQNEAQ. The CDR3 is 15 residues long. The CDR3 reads CASSLVNSDNSPLHF. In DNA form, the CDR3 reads TGTGCCAGCAGCTTAGTAAACTCGGATAATTCACCCCTCCACTTT.

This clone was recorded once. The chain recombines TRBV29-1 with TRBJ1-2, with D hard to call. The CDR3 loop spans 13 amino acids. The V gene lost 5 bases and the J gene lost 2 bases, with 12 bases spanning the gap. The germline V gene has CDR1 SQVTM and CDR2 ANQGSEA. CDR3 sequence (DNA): TGCAGCGTTCGCAGGTCGGGAAACTATGGCTACACCTTC. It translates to CSVRRSGNYGYTF.